This passage covers 25 T cell receptor beta chains from one sample sequenced in a study of beta chain features in type 1 diabetes. Expressed TCRB transcripts were sequenced, since all the RNA that had been isolated was reverse transcribed. Here immunoSEQ multiplex PCR was the method, and the copy in TCRdb shows in-frame clones only, minus some. Found here are 220,000 or so clones, about 63% of them singletons; the top ten hold approximately 0.053%. Sequenced: naive CD4+ T cells from blood. These receptors came from a man aged 25 to 45 in good health.

The rearrangement links TRBV15 to TRBJ1-5; 7 nucleotides align to TRBD1. J lost 6 bases, V lost 4 bases, and 6 bases had no gene match. Per the germline V gene, CDR1 is LNHNV and CDR2 is YYDKDF (reference sequence). This CDR3 contains 14 residues. CDR3 DNA: TGTGCCACCAGCAACGTCCGGGACAGTCAGCCCCAGCATTTT. It codes for CATSNVRDSQPQHF.

This clone was counted a single time. The chain carries TRBV30 and TRBJ2-7; D is undetermined. Germline V gene lookup returns CDR1 GTSNPN and CDR2 SVGIG (reference sequence). The V end lost 2 bases, the J end lost 3 bases, and 5 bases lay between the germline ends. The CDR3 extends over 11 amino acids. For the CDR3, the DNA is TGTGCCTGGAGTAATTACTACGAGCAGTACTTC. Translating it yields CAWSNYYEQYF.

This clone turned up a few times. The sample has other DNA sequences that encode this CDR3 too. V gene TRBV29-1 combines with J gene TRBJ2-3, with D hard to call. The CDR3 consists of 10 residues. Germline CDR1 SQVTM, CDR2 ANQGSEA. Between the trimmed V and J ends, which lost 4 bases and 4 bases, there was a span of 3 bases. CDR3: CSVGADTQYF. The CDR3, as DNA: TGCAGCGTTGGTGCAGATACGCAGTATTTT.

V usage is TRBV5-6 and J usage is TRBJ2-4; D gene unclear. V was cut by 7 bases and J by 0 bases, with 11 bases left in between. CDR3 length equals 14 residues. The germline V gene encodes CDR1 SGHDT and CDR2 YYEEEE. The CDR3 nucleotides read TGTGCCAGCGGAACAGATATAGCCAAAAACATTCAGTACTTC. Translating it yields CASGTDIAKNIQYF.

V is TRBV2 and J is TRBJ1-6; the match to TRBD1 covers 8 bases. Germline assignment: CDR1 SNHLY and CDR2 FYNNEI. This CDR3 is built from 14 residues. V shed 6 bases, J shed 7 bases, and the junction held 5 bases outside the gene matches. The CDR3 sequence is CASRDREVNSPLHF. CDR3 nucleotide sequence: TGTGCCAGCAGGGACAGGGAAGTAAATTCACCCCTCCACTTT.

The chain joins TRBV7-2 to TRBJ2-5; D gene ambiguous. The germline CDR1 and CDR2 sequences are SGHTA and FQGNSA. The CDR3 loop spans 13 amino acids. The V and J ends lost 1 base and 10 bases respectively, with 13 bases between them. DNA of the CDR3: TGTGCCAGCAGCTTAGAAGGCAGTCAAGGCCAGTACTTC. This gives the protein CASSLEGSQGQYF.

The chain links TRBV7-9 to TRBJ2-5; no clear D. This CDR3 comprises 15 residues. V dropped 4 bases and J dropped 0 bases, with 12 bases sitting between them. The germline CDR1 and CDR2 sequences are SEHNR and FQNEAQ (reference sequence). This CDR3 reads CASSSTFLYQETQYF. In nucleotides, the CDR3 is TGTGCCAGCAGCTCCACTTTCTTGTACCAAGAGACCCAGTACTTC.

This clone was recorded only once. DNA of the CDR3: TGCGCCAGCAGCCAAGCGGGACTAGGGGTAGAGACCCAGTACTTC. Its translation is CASSQAGLGVETQYF. The chain combines TRBV4-1 with TRBJ2-5, with 8 nucleotides matching TRBD2. The length of the CDR3 is 15 residues. J lost 4 bases, V lost 1 base, and 5 bases had no gene match. CDR1 and CDR2 from the germline V gene are MGHRA and YSYEKL.

The rearrangement links TRBV30 to TRBJ2-1; D gene ambiguous. In germline, CDR1 is GTSNPN, CDR2 SVGIG (reference sequence). With 0 bases removed from V and 4 bases from J, the gap between germline ends came to 16 bases. The CDR3 covers 16 residues. The CDR3 region has the DNA TGTGCCTGGAGTGTACTACGGGCCTCTAATTACAATGAGCAGTTCTTC. Translated, it gives CAWSVLRASNYNEQFF.

The chain joins TRBV30 to TRBJ2-7, with D unresolved. Germline V gene sequence: CDR1 GTSNPN, CDR2 SVGIG (reference sequence). The germline V and J ends were trimmed by 0 bases and 6 bases, with 12 bases remaining between them. The CDR3 loop spans 13 amino acids. The DNA for the CDR3 is TGTGCCTGGAGTGTATCGTATTCGGTCGAGCAGTACTTC. Amino acid sequence: CAWSVSYSVEQYF.

This clone has only one observation. This chain uses TRBV14 with TRBJ1-4; 10 positions match TRBD1. Germline V gives CDR1 SGHDN, CDR2 FVKESK. V gave up 2 bases and J gave up 8 bases; unmatched junction bases: 8. The CDR3 has 16 amino acids. The CDR3 reads CASSQTGTGDVEKLFF. CDR3 coding DNA: TGTGCCAGCAGCCAAACTGGGACAGGGGATGTCGAAAAACTGTTTTTT.

The rearrangement uses TRBV15 and TRBJ2-7; D not certain. This CDR3 spans 14 amino acids. Germline CDR1 is LNHNV and CDR2 is YYDKDF (reference sequence). The germline V and J ends were trimmed by 0 bases and 0 bases, with 6 bases remaining between them. In DNA form, the CDR3 reads TGTGCCACCAGCAGAGATATGGACTCCTACGAGCAGTACTTC. Its protein product is CATSRDMDSYEQYF.

CDR3 nucleotide sequence: TGCAGCGTTGAAGATCCCCCGTTCTATGGCTACACCTTC. Protein: CSVEDPPFYGYTF. The rearrangement joins TRBV29-1 to TRBJ1-2; D gene uncertain. The germline gives CDR1 SQVTM, CDR2 ANQGSEA. The germline V and J ends were trimmed by 0 bases and 4 bases, with 9 bases remaining between them. This CDR3 has 13 amino acids.

The chain is built from TRBV30 and TRBJ1-4, with 7 nucleotides matching TRBD1. This CDR3 is 11 amino acids long. The J segment lost 8 bases and the V segment lost 3 bases, leaving 0 bases of the junction unmatched. The germline CDR1 and CDR2 sequences are GTSNPN and SVGIG (reference sequence). CDR3 sequence reads: CAWRDREKLFF. The CDR3 DNA reads as TGTGCCTGGAGGGACAGGGAAAAACTGTTTTTT.

This clone was seen more than once but under ten times. The chain combines TRBV7-2 with TRBJ1-4; 9 positions match TRBD1. Germline CDR1 and CDR2: SGHTA and FQGNSA. V shed 5 bases, J shed 5 bases, and the junction held 6 bases outside the gene matches. The CDR3 has 15 amino acids. The CDR3 here is CASSIPGTGNEKLFF. Written as DNA, the CDR3 is TGTGCCAGCAGCATACCAGGGACAGGGAATGAAAAACTGTTTTTT.

This clone was picked up a small number of times. The chain is built from TRBV29-1 and TRBJ2-5, with D tentatively TRBD1 (5 bases). The CDR3 contains 14 residues. Trimming removed 4 bases from V and 1 base from J, with 13 bases in between. CDR1 is SQVTM, CDR2 ANQGSEA, per germline. Here the CDR3 DNA reads TGCAGCGTTGGGGGCCTAGGGGCCCAAGAGACCCAGTACTTC. Residues: CSVGGLGAQETQYF. Together with reference TRBV29-1 and TRBJ2-5, the CDR3 gives the full variable domain: SAVISQKPSRDICQRGTSLTIQCQVDSQVTMMFWYRQQPGQSLTLIATANQGSEATYESGFVIDKFPISRPNLTFSTLTVSNMSPEDSSIYLCSVGGLGAQETQYFGPGTRLLVL.

The chain has TRBV7-2 and TRBJ2-2, with 9 bases lining up with TRBD1. Germline V gene data show CDR1 as SGHTA and CDR2 as FQGNSA. This CDR3 is built from 16 residues. V was clipped by 5 bases and J by 0 bases; unmatched bases: 4. CDR3 DNA sequence: TGTGCCAGCAGCCTACAGGGGGCCCCGAACACCGGGGAGCTGTTTTTT. This codes for CASSLQGAPNTGELFF.

V is TRBV9 and J is TRBJ2-3, with a possible D match to TRBD2 (5 bases). Trimming pared 2 bases from V and 2 bases from J, leaving 15 bases between. Germline V gives CDR1 SGDLS, CDR2 YYNGEE. The CDR3 consists of 16 residues. As DNA, the CDR3 is TGTGCCAGCAGCGTTTCTGGAACTAGTAACACAGATACGCAGTATTTT. Protein product: CASSVSGTSNTDTQYF.

This chain uses TRBV15 with TRBJ2-1; 8 nucleotides line up with TRBD2. Looked up from germline, CDR1 is LNHNV and CDR2 is YYDKDF (reference sequence). This CDR3 has 15 amino acids. The trim removed 6 bases at V and 4 bases at J, leaving 8 bases unmatched. The DNA for the CDR3 is TGTGCCACCAGACTCTGGGTAGCGGGATACAATGAGCAGTTCTTC. Amino acid sequence: CATRLWVAGYNEQFF.

This clone was seen a handful of times. Written as DNA, the CDR3 is TGCAGCGTGGAGTTGAACACTGAAGCTTTCTTT. It encodes CSVELNTEAFF. The rearrangement links TRBV29-1 to TRBJ1-1; D uncertain. Trimming left V 6 bases short and J 0 bases short, with 5 bases between. Per germline, CDR1 SQVTM and CDR2 ANQGSEA. The CDR3 covers 11 residues. Drawing the rest from reference TRBV29-1 and TRBJ1-1, the complete variable domain is SAVISQKPSRDICQRGTSLTIQCQVDSQVTMMFWYRQQPGQSLTLIATANQGSEATYESGFVIDKFPISRPNLTFSTLTVSNMSPEDSSIYLCSVELNTEAFFGQGTRLTVV.

The chain carries TRBV9 and TRBJ2-5; D gene uncertain. This CDR3 has 13 residues. The germline CDR1 and CDR2 sequences are SGDLS and YYNGEE. V was pared by 3 bases and J by 5 bases, with 11 bases between. CDR3 nucleotide sequence: TGTGCCAGCAGCGCGGGCCTTATCGAGACCCAGTACTTC. This sequence encodes CASSAGLIETQYF.

V gene TRBV5-4 combines with J gene TRBJ2-5, with a tentative D call TRBD2 (6 bases). This CDR3 contains 14 residues. Looked up from germline, CDR1 is SGHNT and CDR2 is YYREEE (reference sequence). Trimming left V 2 bases short and J 5 bases short, with 13 bases between. The CDR3 DNA reads TGTGCCAGCAGCTTTGACAGTCGGGAGGAGACCCAGTACTTC. The encoded protein is CASSFDSREETQYF.

A remark on this clone: Other DNA variants within this sample encode the same CDR3. This chain joins TRBV29-1 and TRBJ2-7; D is unresolved. Trimming removed 6 bases at V and 1 base at J, with 10 bases between. Germline V gene lookup returns CDR1 SQVTM and CDR2 ANQGSEA. The CDR3 contains 12 residues. This CDR3 is CSVSDGSYEQYF. Written as DNA, the CDR3 is TGCAGCGTCTCCGACGGGTCCTACGAGCAGTACTTC.

The chain uses TRBV18 and TRBJ2-3; the match to TRBD2 covers 10 bases. V shed 4 bases and J 4 bases; nucleotides not matched to a gene: 2. Germline V gene data show CDR1 as KGHSH and CDR2 as LQKENI. The CDR3 is made up of 14 amino acids. The CDR3, as DNA: TGTGCCAGCTCACTAGCGGGAGGTGCAGATACGCAGTATTTT. It encodes CASSLAGGADTQYF. Full variable domain (rest looked up from reference TRBV18 and TRBJ2-3): NAGVMQNPRHLVRRRGQEARLRCSPMKGHSHVYWYRQLPEEGLKFMVYLQKENIIDESGMPKERFSAEFPKEGPSILRIQQVVRGDSAAYFCASSLAGGADTQYFGPGTRLTVL.

In DNA, the CDR3 is TGCGCCAGCAGCGCCGGGACAGAACACAATGAGCAGTTCTTC. Encoded protein: CASSAGTEHNEQFF. The J gene is TRBJ2-1, the V gene TRBV5-1, with TRBD1 matching 7 bases. Germline values: CDR1 SGHRS, CDR2 YFSETQ. CDR3 size: 14 residues. V gave up 4 bases and J gave up 5 bases; unmatched junction bases: 6.